This record looks at one T cell receptor (beta chain) sequence and its context. Its antigen is unidentified. This CDR3 region has 12 residues. Trimming removed 0 bases from V and 7 bases from J, with 7 bases in between. Germline CDR1 LGHNA, CDR2 YNFKEQ. The treatment here: around 19 received Ad26.COV2.S at low or high dose, single or two shots; about 5 received placebo; per-sample allocation not given. Collection of the samples took place on day 63 after the first injection of vaccine or placebo. TCRdb's copy holds only in-frame clones and misses some; the assay was immunoSEQ multiplex PCR. This sample yields about 680,000 clones, of which roughly 90% are seen a single time; approximately 1.5% belongs to the top ten. This sample is drawn from a study of Ad26.COV2.S vaccination and SARS-CoV-2 variants. The study, taken as a whole, reports: Post-vaccination spike-specific CD8+ and CD4+ T cell responses reportedly had substantial breadth.

V and J are TRBV4-2 and TRBJ2-7; D remains unclear. The specimen was peripheral blood, collected in a trial of Ad26.COV2.S vaccine versus placebo. This receptor was obtained from a person aged 18 to 59 who received the Ad26.COV2.S COVID-19 vaccine or a placebo. As DNA, the CDR3 is TGTGCCAGCAGCCAAGATTCGCGAGAGCAGTACTTC. Its protein product is CASSQDSREQYF.